This TCR beta chain was captured by sequencing in a study of blood T cells in healthy people across ages (dated by TCRdb to between 2014 and 2017). With respect to the entire study: In model experiments, roughly one uniquely barcoded TCR beta cDNA molecule per two T cells was captured by template switching. Age-related changes in TCR beta repertoire diversity were measured in the study by deep sequencing normalized with unique cDNA molecular identifiers. The donors were split into four age groups: young (average around 15 years), middle-aged (about 40), aged (more than 60) and long-lived (about 74). The study analyzed two additional independent replicas of 1 million unique cDNA reads from the same blood draw for two donors, one aged 18 to 29 and one aged 80 or older.

After removal of 4 bases from V and 1 base from J, the junction retains 8 bases not matched to a gene. The CDR3 covers 16 residues, taking in both the cysteine and the phenylalanine. The sequence is cut down to CDR3 DNA, 48 bases in frame from base 1. CDR1 KGHSH and CDR2 LQKENI are derived from the germline V gene. The research as a whole found: Observed TCR beta diversity per million T cells fell roughly linearly with age, and a significant reduction was already apparent by age around 36. Estimates of total diversity based on one million sequenced T cells were regarded as lower bounds and as underestimates. Since profiling was done on bulk unsorted PBMCs, naive and antigen-experienced compartments could not be conclusively compared. Compared with the aged group, more naive CD4+ T cells, fewer expanded clones and increased TCR diversity were shown by the long-lived group, suggesting age selection. Donor CMV infection status was unknown, potentially confounding age-related changes in expanded clonotypes. There was a strong correlation between observed TCR beta diversity and the percentage of naive T cells measured by flow cytometry.

Donors were under 40 systemically healthy Caucasian individuals from Russia aged 6 to 90 years. Each donor gave about 10 milliliters of peripheral blood, drawn into EDTA-treated Vacutainer tubes. Ficoll-Paque density-gradient centrifugation was used to isolate PBMCs, with at least 6.5 million obtained per sample. Trizol reagent was used to extract total RNA from PBMCs, with at least 5 micrograms per sample. The percentages of naive CD45RAhigh/CD27high T cells were determined by flow cytometry on a PBMC aliquot from every donor. Libraries were constructed by 5' RACE. The instrument was an Illumina HiSeq 2500. A second PCR of roughly 7 to 12 cycles was run with a J-beta primer mix and a sample-barcoded 5' primer. Each TCR beta cDNA molecule received a unique molecular identifier from a template-switch 5' adaptor carrying 12 random nucleotides. At least 3 million CDR3-containing paired-end reads were obtained from each sample. First-strand cDNA was synthesized from all RNA with the Mint cDNA synthesis kit, primed by a TRBC-specific oligonucleotide. All cDNA was treated with uracil-DNA glycosylase and then went through a first 18-cycle PCR with the universal primers M1SS and BC2_uni_R. For the original study's pipeline: Each sample was normalized by randomly selecting 1 million high-quality reads, each carrying a distinct molecular identifier. Reads sharing molecular identifiers were discarded rather than binned into consensus sequences. MiTCR, set to a Q25 quality threshold and the strictest error-elimination algorithm, was used for CDR3 identification, clonotype clustering and error correction. A nonparametric unseen species model with Euler transformation was used to estimate a lower bound on total TCR beta diversity. TCRdb reanalyzed the raw reads on its own, using fastp at Q25 for trimming and MiXCR for clone calling, and kept in-frame beta chains. Each CDR3 protein gets just one entry, which takes the most common genes and DNA from the rows behind it. The V and J calls follow TCRdb's processing rather than the paper's. This sample comprises around 990,000 distinct CDR3 sequences, about 23% of them detected only once. Approximately 0.7% of the sample goes to the ten largest clones.

This clonotype was detected many times. The antigen it recognizes is unknown. Per-base qualities were not stored, and no clone one base away is much larger. The sample also formed part of further work on T cells of mothers and their children. The second study, in turn, reports: Nine systemically healthy Caucasian individuals served as donors, namely three mothers together with their six children. cDNA synthesis used all of the extracted RNA, with around 1.4 ug of RNA in each 15 ul reaction. In the second PCR, the M1S primer added sample barcodes and 2-4 random nucleotides. Each mother yielded over 8.5 million TCR beta CDR3 reads and each child roughly 3.1 million reads. In both related and unrelated pairs, thymic selection shapes the output of TCR recombination in a similar way, with inherited differences having only a minor effect. Normalized repertoire overlap was always slightly but never significantly higher in related than unrelated mother-child pairs. No persistent microchimeric T cell clones were found, with a detection sensitivity of around 100 clones per million clonotypes. Deep NGS was used in the study to compare the TCR beta repertoires of mothers and children and to look for features that separate related mother-child pairs from unrelated individuals. Mothers averaged approximately 41 +/- 4 years of age and children averaged about 10 +/- 4 years. After adapter ligation was performed with NEBNext reagents, the libraries were sequenced on an Illumina HiSeq 2000 with 100+100 nt paired-end reads. To prevent cross-contamination, the mother and child libraries were prepared one month apart and sequenced in separate runs. For each donor, between about 500,000 and 2,000,000 distinct TCR beta clonotypes were identified. Naive TCR beta clonotypes were estimated from low-frequency clonotypes matched to each donor's FACS-determined naive share, without sorting.

The sequence is built from TRBV18 and TRBJ2-5, with 8 junctional bases fitting TRBD1. This TCR derives from a girl aged 2-15 years in good health. Sample: blood. The CDR3 has the sequence CASSQGPDRGQETQYF. The bases read TGTGCCAGCTCACAAGGTCCTGACAGGGGCCAAGAGACCCAGTACTTC.